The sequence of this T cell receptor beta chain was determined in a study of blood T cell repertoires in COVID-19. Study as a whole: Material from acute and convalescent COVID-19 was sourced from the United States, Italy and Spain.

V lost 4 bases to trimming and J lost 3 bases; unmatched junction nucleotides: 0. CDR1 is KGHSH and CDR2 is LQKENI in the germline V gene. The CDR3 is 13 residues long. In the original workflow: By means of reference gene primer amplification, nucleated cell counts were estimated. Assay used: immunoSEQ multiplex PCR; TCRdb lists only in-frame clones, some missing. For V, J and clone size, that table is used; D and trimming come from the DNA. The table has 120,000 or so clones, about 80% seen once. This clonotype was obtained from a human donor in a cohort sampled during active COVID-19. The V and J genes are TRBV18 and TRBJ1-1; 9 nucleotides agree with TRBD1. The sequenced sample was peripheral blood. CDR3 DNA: TGTGCCAGCTCACGGGACAGGGACACTGAAGCTTTCTTT. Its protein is CASSRDRDTEAFF.